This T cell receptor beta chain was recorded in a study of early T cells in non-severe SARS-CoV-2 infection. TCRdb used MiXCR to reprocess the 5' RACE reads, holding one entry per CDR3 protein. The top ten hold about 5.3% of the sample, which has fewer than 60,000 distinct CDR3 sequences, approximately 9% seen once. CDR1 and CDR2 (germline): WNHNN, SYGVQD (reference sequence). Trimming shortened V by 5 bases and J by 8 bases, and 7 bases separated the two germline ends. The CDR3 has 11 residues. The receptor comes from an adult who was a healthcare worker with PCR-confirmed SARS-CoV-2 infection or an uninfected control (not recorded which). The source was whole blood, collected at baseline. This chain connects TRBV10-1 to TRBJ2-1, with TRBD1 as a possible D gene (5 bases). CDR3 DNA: TGCGCCAGCAGTCAGGGATATGAGCAGTTCTTC. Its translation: CASSQGYEQFF.